This T cell receptor (beta chain) was observed in a study of regulatory T cells in long-lasting Graves disease (dated by TCRdb to the early 2020s). Study-wide context: Patients with newly diagnosed Graves' disease had been on antithyroid drugs for under 3 months. Patients with persistent Graves' disease were compared with patients with newly diagnosed Graves' disease using TCR sequencing and RNA sequencing of peripheral blood. The study was conducted in China and was registered as a clinical trial. A total of 33 samples were covered by TCR sequencing, comprising around 13 persistent and some 20 newly diagnosed Graves' disease patients. What the study reported, not specific to this receptor: Lower TCR Shannon entropy and fewer highly expanded clones were observed in persistent Graves' disease patients than in newly diagnosed patients, which suggested clonal expansion. Persistent patients shared more public clonotypes among themselves (around 2,700) than newly diagnosed patients did (over 950). Preferential use of TRBV28, TRBJ1-2 and TRBJ2-5 was observed in persistent disease, whereas TRBV20-1 and TRBJ2-1 were favored in newly diagnosed disease. Sequencing and analysis were restricted to the TCR beta chain. Because the primary lesion, thyroid tissue, could not be accessed, the study looked at peripheral blood alone. As a limitation, the authors acknowledged that the small sample size may reduce accuracy.

The library was built by means of multiplex PCR. The instrument was an Illumina HiSeq 4000. CDR3 regions were amplified by Arm-PCR with iRepertoire HTBI primers to construct TCR beta libraries. Gel purification was performed on PCR products prior to sequencing. For the original study's pipeline: A total of roughly 67 TRBV and some 15 TRBJ segments were identified across samples and were used for gene usage analysis of CDR3 amino acid clonotypes. COPE and FqMerger were used to merge the filtered high-quality paired reads into contigs. BLAST was used to align contigs to the IMGT TRBV, TRBD and TRBJ reference genes, and CDR3 was defined following IMGT. Any clonotype with a frequency above 0.1% was classified as a highly expanded clone. Shannon entropy served as the measure of repertoire diversity, while the Gini coefficient captured V-J evenness. A clonotype was considered public if more than one individual shared it. TCRdb trimmed the raw reads at Q25, called clones with MiXCR and kept productive beta chains. Rows with one shared CDR3 protein collapse into an entry with the most common genes and DNA. The V and J calls reflect TCRdb's pipeline rather than the authors' work. In all, the sample holds about 440,000 distinct CDR3 sequences, and 14% to 15% of those were seen once. Of the sample, around 15% falls within the top ten clones.

The CDR3 goes from the cysteine to the phenylalanine over 13 residues. The only DNA kept is the CDR3, 39 bases in frame from the first base. Per the germline V gene, KGHSH is the CDR1 and LQKENI is the CDR2. V is clipped by 3 bases and J by 5 bases, and the sequence between their germline boundaries is 9 bases long. This clonotype showed up many times. It has no known antigen specificity. No much larger clone is present one base from it, and per-base qualities are unavailable. This sample's time point label indicates: newly diagnosed GD, antithyroid drugs for less than 3 months. RNA was extracted from PBMCs in TRIzol for both TCR sequencing and RNA sequencing. Graves' disease was diagnosed according to American Thyroid Association guidelines. Patients were recruited from an endocrinology department in Xi'an, China. From each patient, approximately 10 milliliters of peripheral blood was collected into an EDTA anticoagulant tube. Ficoll Paque Plus density gradient separation was used to isolate PBMCs, and no further T cell sorting was performed. An Agilent 2100 Bioanalyzer and agarose gel were used to check RNA quality, while a NanoDrop 2000 measured RNA concentration.

These data also featured in a second study, about T cells in Graves' hyperthyroidism and ophthalmopathy. In that second paper, the authors write: Graves' hyperthyroidism was defined as stable when no progression to ophthalmopathy occurred over 18 months of follow-up. The hyperthyroidism patients were between 18 and 65 years old and newly diagnosed, with a disease duration of less than 2 months. The study excluded patients with uncontrolled infections, other autoimmune diseases, pregnancy or lactation. Clinical symptoms, serum thyroxine and TRAb, thyroid ultrasound, and orbital computed tomography formed the basis for the diagnoses. For the first round of RT-PCR on the TCR CDR3, the HTBI primer set was used together with the Qiagen OneStep RT-PCR kit. Blood samples also contained most of the expanded thyroid clonotypes (frequency above 0.001), which suggests that blood repertoires may reflect thyroid immune responses. A model built on a 13 V-J signature distinguished ophthalmopathy from stable hyperthyroidism, reaching roughly 88% sensitivity and around 81% specificity in cross-validation and 80%/75% in testing. In validation, the model predicted progression to ophthalmopathy a median of 6.5 months before onset, with approximately 70% sensitivity and 72.22% specificity. To identify TCR V-J signatures that set the groups apart, the researchers used a discovery cohort of 100 patients, made up of 40 to 45 with Graves' ophthalmopathy and some 58 with stable Graves' hyperthyroidism. Prospective prediction of ophthalmopathy was tested in an independent validation cohort of fewer than 20 hyperthyroidism patients and 17 patients who later progressed to ophthalmopathy. The approximately 95 discovery patients were divided at random into training and test sets in a 7:3 ratio. The study also compared thyroid tissue and blood T-cell repertoires from several Graves' hyperthyroidism patients. Following sampling, methimazole starting at 30 mg daily was given to hyperthyroidism patients, and high-dose intravenous methylprednisolone was given to ophthalmopathy patients. Libraries were constructed in a second round of multiplex PCR, after which size selection and purification were carried out. The libraries were sequenced on an Illumina HiSeq2000 using paired-end 100 bp reads. SOAPnuke was used to process the raw data, with reads discarded if the reads contained adapters or uncalled bases, had a mean Phred below 15, or lacked an exact constant-primer or identifier match. High-quality paired reads were merged using COPE v1.2.5, and each unique nucleotide sequence was defined as a clonotype. Clonotypes were aligned to IMGT TRBV, TRBD and TRBJ reference segments using MiTCR v1.1. The analysis included only V-J combinations with a frequency above 0.0001, which together covered around 99% of the repertoires. A TCS score was defined as the ratio of F50 (clonal expansion) to E x V (chaos), with BLOSUM62-based TCRdist applied between CDR3 peptides within each V-J. Welch's t-statistics and random forest reduced fewer than 600 V-J features to 13, which were used in a naive Bayes classifier (R e1071). Sample size was not statistically predetermined, and blinding of investigators to group allocation was not performed. According to the paper, TCR Vbeta CDR3 sequencing was carried out on more than 120 peripheral blood samples, which came from approximately 41 ophthalmopathy, 70 to 80 hyperthyroidism and roughly 17 progressor patients.

The source material was peripheral blood mononuclear cells (PBMCs), sampled at new diagnosis, from a patient treated with antithyroid drugs. The sequence derives from a woman between 25 and 40 years old with Graves disease. Donor details come from another sample of the same person, matched by shared clones. The chain uses TRBV18 and TRBJ2-3; there is no confident call for the D gene. The CDR3 reads as follows: CASSPNPRDTQYF. The sequenced DNA is TGTGCCAGCTCACCGAATCCTAGAGATACGCAGTATTTT. Reference TRBV18 and TRBJ2-3 genes cover what lies past the CDR3, so the full variable domain is NAGVMQNPRHLVRRRGQEARLRCSPMKGHSHVYWYRQLPEEGLKFMVYLQKENIIDESGMPKERFSAEFPKEGPSILRIQQVVRGDSAAYFCASSPNPRDTQYFGPGTRLTVL.